The sequence of this TCR beta chain was determined in a study of T-cell reconstitution after alpha-beta-depleted transplantation in children. The TCRbeta library was prepared with unique molecular identifiers. Via MiXCR, TCRdb re-called the PCR reads, giving one row per CDR3 protein. The sample consists of some 300,000 distinct CDR3 sequences, over 9.5% of them appearing once. Unmatched junction bases numbered 12, after V lost 9 bases and J lost 0 bases. Germline V gene data show CDR1 as SGHRS and CDR2 as YFSETQ. This CDR3 is 17 amino acids long. The table lists this clonotype with many counts. Its antigen is as yet unknown. Study results and limitations: From newly produced T cells came most of the T-cell counts and diversity one year after transplant. Several hundred rapidly expanded clones from non-depleted graft cells reportedly supplied alpha-beta T cells about two months post-transplant. Diversity of TCRbeta at day 60 was high in some patients, arising from surviving recipient T cells and thymic progenitors.

Sequencing used PBMCs, obtained before TCRalphabeta/CD19-depleted stem cell transplant. The receptor was isolated from a boy in the first two years of life with acute myeloid leukemia, due to receive a stem cell transplant. This chain links TRBV5-1 with TRBJ2-4; 10 nucleotides line up with TRBD1. CDR3 DNA sequence: TGCGCCAAATCGACAGGGGGCGCGGGTGTAGCCAAAAACATTCAGTACTTC. Its protein is CAKSTGGAGVAKNIQYF.